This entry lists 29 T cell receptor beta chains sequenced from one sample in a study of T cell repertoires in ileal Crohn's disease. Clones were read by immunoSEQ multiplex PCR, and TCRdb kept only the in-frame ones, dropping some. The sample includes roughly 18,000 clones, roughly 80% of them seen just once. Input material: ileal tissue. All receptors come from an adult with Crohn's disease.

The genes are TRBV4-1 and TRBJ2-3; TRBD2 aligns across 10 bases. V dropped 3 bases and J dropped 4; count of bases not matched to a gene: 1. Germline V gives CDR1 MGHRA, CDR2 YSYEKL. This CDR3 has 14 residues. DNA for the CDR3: TGCGCCAGCAGCCACAGCGGGGGGGCAGATACGCAGTATTTT. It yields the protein CASSHSGGADTQYF.

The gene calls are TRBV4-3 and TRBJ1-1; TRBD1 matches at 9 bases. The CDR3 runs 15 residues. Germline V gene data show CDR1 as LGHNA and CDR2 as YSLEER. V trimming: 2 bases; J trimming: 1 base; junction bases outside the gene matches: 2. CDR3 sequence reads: CASSQIQGANTEAFF. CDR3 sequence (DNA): TGCGCCAGCAGCCAAATACAGGGGGCGAACACTGAAGCTTTCTTT.

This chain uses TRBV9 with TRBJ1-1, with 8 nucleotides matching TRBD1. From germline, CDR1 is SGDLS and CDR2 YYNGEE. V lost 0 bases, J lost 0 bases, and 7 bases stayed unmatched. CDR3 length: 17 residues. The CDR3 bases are TGTGCCAGCAGCGTAGTGGGCCAGGGGGCGGTGAACACTGAAGCTTTCTTT. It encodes CASSVVGQGAVNTEAFF. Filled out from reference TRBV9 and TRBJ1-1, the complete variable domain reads DSGVTQTPKHLITATGQRVTLRCSPRSGDLSVYWYQQSLDQGLQFLIQYYNGEERAKGNILERFSAQQFPDLHSELNLSSLELGDSALYFCASSVVGQGAVNTEAFFGQGTRLTVV.

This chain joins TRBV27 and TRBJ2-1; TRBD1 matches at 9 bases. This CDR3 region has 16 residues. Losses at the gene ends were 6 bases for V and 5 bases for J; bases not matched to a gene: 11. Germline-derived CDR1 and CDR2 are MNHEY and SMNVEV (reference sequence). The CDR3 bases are TGTGCCAGCAGCCTTAGGACAGGGGCGATGGACAATGAGCAGTTCTTC. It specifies CASSLRTGAMDNEQFF.

CDR3 nucleotide sequence: TGCGCCAGCAGCCAAGTACTCACAGGGGGAGGGGAAAAACTGTTTTTT. It is translated as CASSQVLTGGGEKLFF. This rearrangement joins TRBV4-3 to TRBJ1-4, with TRBD1 matching over 8 bases. J was trimmed by 8 bases and V by 1 base; bases with no gene match: 9. Germline CDR1 LGHNA, CDR2 YSLEER. This CDR3 spans 16 amino acids.

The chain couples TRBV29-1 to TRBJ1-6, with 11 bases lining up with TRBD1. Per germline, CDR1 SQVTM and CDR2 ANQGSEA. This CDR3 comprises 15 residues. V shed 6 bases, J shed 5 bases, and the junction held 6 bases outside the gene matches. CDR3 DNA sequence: TGCAGCGTGAGTGGGGACAGGGGGGATAATTCACCCCTCCACTTT. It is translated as CSVSGDRGDNSPLHF.

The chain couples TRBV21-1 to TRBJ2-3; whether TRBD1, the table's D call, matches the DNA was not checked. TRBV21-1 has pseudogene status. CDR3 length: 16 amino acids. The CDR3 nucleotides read TGTGCCAGCAGCAGGGGCCCCCTCACAGTATCAGATACGCAGTATTTT. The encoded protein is CASSRGPLTVSDTQYF.

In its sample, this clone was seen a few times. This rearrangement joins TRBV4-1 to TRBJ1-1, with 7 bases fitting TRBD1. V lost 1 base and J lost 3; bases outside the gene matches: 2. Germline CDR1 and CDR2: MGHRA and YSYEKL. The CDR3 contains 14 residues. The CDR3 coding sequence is TGCGCCAGCAGCCAAGGCGACAGGGACACTGAAGCTTTCTTT. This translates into CASSQGDRDTEAFF.

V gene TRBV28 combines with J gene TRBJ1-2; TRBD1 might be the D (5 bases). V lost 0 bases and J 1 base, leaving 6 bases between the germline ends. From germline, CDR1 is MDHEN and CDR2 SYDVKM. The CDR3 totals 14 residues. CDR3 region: CASSLWGGNYGYTF. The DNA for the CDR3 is TGTGCCAGCAGTTTATGGGGGGGTAACTATGGCTACACCTTC.

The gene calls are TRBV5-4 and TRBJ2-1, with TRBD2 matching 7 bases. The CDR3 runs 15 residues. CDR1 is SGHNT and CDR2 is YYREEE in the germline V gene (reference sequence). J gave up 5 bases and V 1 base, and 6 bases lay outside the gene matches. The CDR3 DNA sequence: TGTGCCAGCAGCTTGAGTCGGGGGGAAGACAATGAGCAGTTCTTC. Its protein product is CASSLSRGEDNEQFF.

CDR3 sequence (DNA): TGTGCCAGTAGTCCGCCGGGAAACAATGAGCAGTTCTTC. Amino acids: CASSPPGNNEQFF. The genes are TRBV19 and TRBJ2-1; TRBD2 is a possible D gene (5 bases). CDR3 length: 13 residues. Germline CDR1 and CDR2: LNHDA and SQIVND (reference sequence). Deletions cut 5 bases from V and 5 bases from J, with 10 bases between.

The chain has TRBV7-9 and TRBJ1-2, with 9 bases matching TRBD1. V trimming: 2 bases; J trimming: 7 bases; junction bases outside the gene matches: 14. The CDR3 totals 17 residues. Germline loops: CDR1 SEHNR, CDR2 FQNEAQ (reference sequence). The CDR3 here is CASSLPVGTGTGSGYTF. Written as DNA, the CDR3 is TGTGCCAGCAGCTTACCAGTGGGGACAGGGACTGGGAGTGGCTACACCTTC.

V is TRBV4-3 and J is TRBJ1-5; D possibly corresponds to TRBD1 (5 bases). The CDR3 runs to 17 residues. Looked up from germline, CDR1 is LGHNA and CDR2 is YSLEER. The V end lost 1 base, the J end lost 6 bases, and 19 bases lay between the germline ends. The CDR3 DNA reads TGCGCCAGCAGCCAAGTTTGGGACTCTGGAATGGGTCAGCCCCAGCATTTT. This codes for CASSQVWDSGMGQPQHF.

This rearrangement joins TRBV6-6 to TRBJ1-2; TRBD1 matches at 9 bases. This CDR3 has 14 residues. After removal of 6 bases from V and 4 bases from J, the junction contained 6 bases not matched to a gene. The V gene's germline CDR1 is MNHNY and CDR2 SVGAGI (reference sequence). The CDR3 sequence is CASRQGAEIYGYTF. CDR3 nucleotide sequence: TGTGCCAGCAGACAGGGGGCCGAAATCTATGGCTACACCTTC.

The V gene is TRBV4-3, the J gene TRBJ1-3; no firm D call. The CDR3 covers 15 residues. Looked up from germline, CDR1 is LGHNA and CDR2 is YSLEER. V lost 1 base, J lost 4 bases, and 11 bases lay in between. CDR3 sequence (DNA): TGCGCCAGCAGCCAAGTTAGAGGGCCGGGAAACACCATATATTTT. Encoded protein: CASSQVRGPGNTIYF.

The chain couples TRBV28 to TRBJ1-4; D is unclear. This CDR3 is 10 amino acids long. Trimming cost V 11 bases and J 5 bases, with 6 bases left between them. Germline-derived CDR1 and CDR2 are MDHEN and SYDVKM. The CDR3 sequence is CAVQNEKLFF. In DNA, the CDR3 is TGTGCCGTTCAAAATGAAAAACTGTTTTTT.

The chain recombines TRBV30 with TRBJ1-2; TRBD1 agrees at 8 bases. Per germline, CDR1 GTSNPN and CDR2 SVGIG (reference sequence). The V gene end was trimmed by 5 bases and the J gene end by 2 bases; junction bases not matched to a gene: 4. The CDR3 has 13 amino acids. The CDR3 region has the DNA TGTGCCTGGGAGCGACAGGGGAACTATGGCTACACCTTC. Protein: CAWERQGNYGYTF.

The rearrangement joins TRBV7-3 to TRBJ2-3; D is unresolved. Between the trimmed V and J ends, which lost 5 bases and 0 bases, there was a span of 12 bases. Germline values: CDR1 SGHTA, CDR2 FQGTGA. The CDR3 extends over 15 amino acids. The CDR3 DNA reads TGTGCCAGCAGCCCCAGTGTTTATAGCACAGATACGCAGTATTTT. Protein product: CASSPSVYSTDTQYF. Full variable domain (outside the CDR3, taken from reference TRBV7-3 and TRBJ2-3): GAGVSQTPSNKVTEKGKYVELRCDPISGHTALYWYRQSLGQGPEFLIYFQGTGAADDSGLPNDRFFAVRPEGSVSTLKIQRTERGDSAVYLCASSPSVYSTDTQYFGPGTRLTVL.

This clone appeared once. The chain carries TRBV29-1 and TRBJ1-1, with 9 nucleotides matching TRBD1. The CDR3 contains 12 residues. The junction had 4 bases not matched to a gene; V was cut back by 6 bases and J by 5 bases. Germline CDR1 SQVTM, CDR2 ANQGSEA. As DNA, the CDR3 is TGCAGCGTGACAGGGGGGTGGACTGAAGCTTTCTTT. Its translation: CSVTGGWTEAFF.

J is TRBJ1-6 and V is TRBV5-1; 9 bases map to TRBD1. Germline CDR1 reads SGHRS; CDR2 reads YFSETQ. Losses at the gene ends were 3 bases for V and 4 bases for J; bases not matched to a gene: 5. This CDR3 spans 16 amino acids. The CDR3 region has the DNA TGCGCCAGCAGCTGGGGACAGGGCCTTTATAATTCACCCCTCCACTTT. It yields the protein CASSWGQGLYNSPLHF.

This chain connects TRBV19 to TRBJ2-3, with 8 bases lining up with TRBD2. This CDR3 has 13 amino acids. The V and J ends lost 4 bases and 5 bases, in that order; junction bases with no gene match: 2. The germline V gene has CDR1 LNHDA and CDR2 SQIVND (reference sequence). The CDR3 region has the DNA TGTGCCAGTAGTAGGGGACTAGAAGATACGCAGTATTTT. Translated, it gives CASSRGLEDTQYF.

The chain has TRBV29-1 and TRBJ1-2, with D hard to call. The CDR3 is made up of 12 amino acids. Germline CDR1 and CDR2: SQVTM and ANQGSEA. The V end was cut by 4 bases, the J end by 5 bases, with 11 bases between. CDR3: CSVGTDSYGYTF. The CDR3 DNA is TGCAGCGTTGGAACAGATTCTTATGGCTACACCTTC.

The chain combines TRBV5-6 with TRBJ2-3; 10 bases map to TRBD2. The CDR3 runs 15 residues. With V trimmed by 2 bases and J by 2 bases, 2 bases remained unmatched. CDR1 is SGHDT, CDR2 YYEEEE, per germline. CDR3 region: CASSFLAGDTDTQYF. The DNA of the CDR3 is TGTGCCAGCAGCTTTCTAGCGGGGGACACAGATACGCAGTATTTT.

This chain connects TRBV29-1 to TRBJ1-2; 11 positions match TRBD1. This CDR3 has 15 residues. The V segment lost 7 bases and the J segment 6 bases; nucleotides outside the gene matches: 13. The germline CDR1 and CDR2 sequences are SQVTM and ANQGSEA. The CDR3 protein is CSAQPGQGELDGYTF. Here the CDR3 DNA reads TGCAGCGCCCAGCCGGGACAGGGGGAACTTGATGGCTACACCTTC.

The CDR3 nucleotides read TGTGCCTGGAGTGTACATGCCTACGAGCAGTACTTC. Its protein product is CAWSVHAYEQYF. The chain joins TRBV30 to TRBJ2-7; no clear D. Germline CDR1 and CDR2: GTSNPN and SVGIG (reference sequence). V lost 0 bases to trimming and J lost 2 bases, with 5 bases between them. The CDR3 has 12 amino acids.

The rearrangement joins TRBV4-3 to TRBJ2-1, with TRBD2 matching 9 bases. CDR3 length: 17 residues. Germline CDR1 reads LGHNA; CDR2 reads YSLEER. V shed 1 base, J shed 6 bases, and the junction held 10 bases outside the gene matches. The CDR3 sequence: CASSQAAGGLQSNEQFF. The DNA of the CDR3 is TGCGCCAGCAGCCAAGCAGCGGGGGGCCTCCAGTCCAATGAGCAGTTCTTC.

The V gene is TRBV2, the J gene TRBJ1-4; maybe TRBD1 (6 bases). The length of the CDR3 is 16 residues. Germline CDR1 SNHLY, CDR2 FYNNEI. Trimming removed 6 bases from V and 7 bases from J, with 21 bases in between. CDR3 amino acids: CASSQRGGGNGEKLFF. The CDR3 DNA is TGTGCCAGCAGCCAAAGGGGGGGAGGAAATGGTGAAAAACTGTTTTTT. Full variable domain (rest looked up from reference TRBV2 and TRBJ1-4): EPEVTQTPSHQVTQMGQEVILRCVPISNHLYFYWYRQILGQKVEFLVSFYNNEISEKSEIFDDQFSVERPDGSNFTLKIRSTKLEDSAMYFCASSQRGGGNGEKLFFGSGTQLSVL.

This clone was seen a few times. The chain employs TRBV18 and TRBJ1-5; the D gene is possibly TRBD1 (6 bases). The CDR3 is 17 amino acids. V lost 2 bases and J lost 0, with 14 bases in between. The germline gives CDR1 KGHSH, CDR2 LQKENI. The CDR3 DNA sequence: TGTGCCAGCTCACCATCTCAGACAGGCCCTAGCAATCAGCCCCAGCATTTT. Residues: CASSPSQTGPSNQPQHF.

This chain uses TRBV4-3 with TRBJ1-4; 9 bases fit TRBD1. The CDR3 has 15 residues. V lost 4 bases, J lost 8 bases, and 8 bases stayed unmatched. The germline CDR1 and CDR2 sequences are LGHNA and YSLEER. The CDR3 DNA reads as TGCGCCAGCAGCCTAAACAGGGGGCGCAGCGAAAAACTGTTTTTT. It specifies CASSLNRGRSEKLFF.